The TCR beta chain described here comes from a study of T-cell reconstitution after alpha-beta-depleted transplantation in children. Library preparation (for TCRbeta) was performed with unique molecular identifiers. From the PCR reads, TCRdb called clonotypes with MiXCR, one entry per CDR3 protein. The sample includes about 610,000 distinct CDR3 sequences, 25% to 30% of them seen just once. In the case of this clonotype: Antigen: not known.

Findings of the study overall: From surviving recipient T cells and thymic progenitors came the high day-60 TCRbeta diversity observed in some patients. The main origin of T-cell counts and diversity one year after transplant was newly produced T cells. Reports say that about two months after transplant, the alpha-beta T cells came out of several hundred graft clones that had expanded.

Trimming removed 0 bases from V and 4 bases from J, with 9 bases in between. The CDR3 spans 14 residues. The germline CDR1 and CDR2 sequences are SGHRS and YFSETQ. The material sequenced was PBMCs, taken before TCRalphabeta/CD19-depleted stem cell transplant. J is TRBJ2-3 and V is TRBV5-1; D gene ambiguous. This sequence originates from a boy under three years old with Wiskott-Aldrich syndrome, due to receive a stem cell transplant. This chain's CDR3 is CASSLAGIADTQYF. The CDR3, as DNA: TGCGCCAGCAGCTTGGCAGGAATAGCAGATACGCAGTATTTT.